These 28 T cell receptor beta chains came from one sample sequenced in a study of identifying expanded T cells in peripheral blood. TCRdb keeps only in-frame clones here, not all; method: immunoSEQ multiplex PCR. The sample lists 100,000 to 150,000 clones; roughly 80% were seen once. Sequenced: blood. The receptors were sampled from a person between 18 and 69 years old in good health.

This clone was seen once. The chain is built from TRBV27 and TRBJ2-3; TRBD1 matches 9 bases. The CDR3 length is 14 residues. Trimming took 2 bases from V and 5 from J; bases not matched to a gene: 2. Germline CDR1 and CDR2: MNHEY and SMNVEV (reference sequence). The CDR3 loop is CASSLDRGLDTQYF. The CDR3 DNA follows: TGTGCCAGCAGTTTAGACAGGGGGTTAGATACGCAGTATTTT.

The CDR3 DNA reads as TGTGCCAGCTCACCACCGTTAGGGACTGCTATCTACGAGCAGTACTTC. It is translated as CASSPPLGTAIYEQYF. The rearrangement uses TRBV18 and TRBJ2-7; D is perhaps TRBD2 (6 bases). The CDR3 runs to 16 residues. With 0 bases removed from V and 3 bases from J, the gap between germline ends came to 15 bases. Germline V CDR1 and CDR2: KGHSH, LQKENI.

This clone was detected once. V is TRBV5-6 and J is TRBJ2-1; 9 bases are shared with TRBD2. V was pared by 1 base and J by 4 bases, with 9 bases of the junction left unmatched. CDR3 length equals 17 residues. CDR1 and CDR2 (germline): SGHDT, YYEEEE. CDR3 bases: TGTGCCAGCAGCTTGTTAATGGCGGGGGGGAGATACAATGAGCAGTTCTTC. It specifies CASSLLMAGGRYNEQFF.

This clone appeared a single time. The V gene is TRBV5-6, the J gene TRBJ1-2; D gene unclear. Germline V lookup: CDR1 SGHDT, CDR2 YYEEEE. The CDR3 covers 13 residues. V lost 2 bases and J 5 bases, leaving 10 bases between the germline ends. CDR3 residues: CASSFGYPYGYTF. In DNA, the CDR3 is TGTGCCAGCAGCTTTGGCTACCCATATGGCTACACCTTC. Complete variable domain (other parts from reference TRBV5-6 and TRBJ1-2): DAGVTQSPTHLIKTRGQQVTLRCSPKSGHDTVSWYQQALGQGPQFIFQYYEEEERQRGNFPDRFSGHQFPNYSSELNVNALLLGDSALYLCASSFGYPYGYTFGSGTRLTVV.

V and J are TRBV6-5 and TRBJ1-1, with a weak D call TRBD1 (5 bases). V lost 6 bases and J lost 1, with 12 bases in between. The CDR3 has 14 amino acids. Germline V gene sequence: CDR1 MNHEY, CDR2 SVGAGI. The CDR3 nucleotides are TGTGCCAGCAGGCAACAGGCCTGGAACACTGAAGCTTTCTTT. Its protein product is CASRQQAWNTEAFF.

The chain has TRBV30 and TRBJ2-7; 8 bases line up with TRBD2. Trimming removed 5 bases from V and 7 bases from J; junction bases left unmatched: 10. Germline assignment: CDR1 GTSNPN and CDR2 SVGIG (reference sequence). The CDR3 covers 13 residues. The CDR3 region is CAWAPGGGGEQYF. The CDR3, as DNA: TGTGCCTGGGCCCCGGGGGGGGGCGGTGAGCAGTACTTC.

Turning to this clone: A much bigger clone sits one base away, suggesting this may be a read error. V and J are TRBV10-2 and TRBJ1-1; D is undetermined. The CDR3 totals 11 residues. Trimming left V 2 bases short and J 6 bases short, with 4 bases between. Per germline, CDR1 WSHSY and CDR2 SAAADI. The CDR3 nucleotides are TGCGCCAGCAGTGAGACAGCTGAAGCTTTCTTT. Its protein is CASSETAEAFF.

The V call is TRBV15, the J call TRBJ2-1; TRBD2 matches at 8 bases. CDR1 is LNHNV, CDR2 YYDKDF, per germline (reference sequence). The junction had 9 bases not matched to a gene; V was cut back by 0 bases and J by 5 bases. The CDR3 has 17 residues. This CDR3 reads CATSRDPGAGVHNEQFF. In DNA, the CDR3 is TGTGCCACCAGCAGAGATCCGGGAGCGGGGGTCCACAATGAGCAGTTCTTC.

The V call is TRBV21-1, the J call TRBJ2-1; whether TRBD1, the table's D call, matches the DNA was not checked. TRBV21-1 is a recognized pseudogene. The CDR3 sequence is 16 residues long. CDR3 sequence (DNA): TGTGCCAGCAGCAGCCGACAGGCCCCTGAATTCTATGAGCAGTTCTTC. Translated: CASSSRQAPEFYEQFF.

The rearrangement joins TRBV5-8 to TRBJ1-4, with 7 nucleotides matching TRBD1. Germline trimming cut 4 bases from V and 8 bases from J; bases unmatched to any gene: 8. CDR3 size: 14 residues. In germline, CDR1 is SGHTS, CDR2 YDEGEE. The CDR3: CASSMGQTMEKLFF. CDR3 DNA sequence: TGTGCCAGCAGCATGGGACAGACGATGGAAAAACTGTTTTTT. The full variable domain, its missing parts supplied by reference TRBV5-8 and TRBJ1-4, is EAGVTQSPTHLIKTRGQQATLRCSPISGHTSVYWYQQALGLGLQFLLWYDEGEERNRGNFPPRFSGRQFPNYSSELNVNALELEDSALYLCASSMGQTMEKLFFGSGTQLSVL.

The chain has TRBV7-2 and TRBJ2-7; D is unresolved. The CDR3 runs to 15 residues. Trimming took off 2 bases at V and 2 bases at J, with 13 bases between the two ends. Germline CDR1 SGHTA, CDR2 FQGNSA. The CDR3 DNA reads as TGTGCCAGCAGCTTAAGCGCACGGCCCCCCTACGAGCAGTACTTC. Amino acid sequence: CASSLSARPPYEQYF. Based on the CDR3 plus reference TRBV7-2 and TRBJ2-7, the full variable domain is GAGVSQSPSNKVTEKGKDVELRCDPISGHTALYWYRQSLGQGLEFLIYFQGNSAPDKSGLPSDRFSAERTGGSVSTLTIQRTQQEDSAVYLCASSLSARPPYEQYFGPGTRLTVT.

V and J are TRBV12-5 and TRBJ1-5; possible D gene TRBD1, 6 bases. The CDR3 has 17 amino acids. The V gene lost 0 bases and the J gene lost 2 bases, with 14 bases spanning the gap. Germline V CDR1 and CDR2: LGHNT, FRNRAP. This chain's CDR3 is CASGLVTGIFGNQPQHF. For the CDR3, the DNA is TGTGCTAGTGGTTTGGTAACAGGGATCTTTGGCAATCAGCCCCAGCATTTT.

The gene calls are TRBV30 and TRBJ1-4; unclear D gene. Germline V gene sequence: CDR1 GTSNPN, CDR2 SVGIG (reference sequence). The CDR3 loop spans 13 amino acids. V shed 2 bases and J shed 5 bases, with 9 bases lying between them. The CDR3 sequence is CAWSRQSNEKLFF. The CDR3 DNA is TGTGCCTGGAGTAGGCAGTCCAATGAAAAACTGTTTTTT.

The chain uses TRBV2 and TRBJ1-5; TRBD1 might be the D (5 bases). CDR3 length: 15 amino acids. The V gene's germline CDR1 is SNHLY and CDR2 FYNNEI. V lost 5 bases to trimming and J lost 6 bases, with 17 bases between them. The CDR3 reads CASSFHGQEGQPQHF. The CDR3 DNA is TGTGCCAGCAGTTTCCATGGACAAGAGGGTCAGCCCCAGCATTTT.

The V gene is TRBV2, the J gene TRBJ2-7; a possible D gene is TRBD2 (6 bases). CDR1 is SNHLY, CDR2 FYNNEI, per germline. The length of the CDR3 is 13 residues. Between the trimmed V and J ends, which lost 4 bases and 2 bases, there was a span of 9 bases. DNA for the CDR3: TGTGCCAGCAGTGTCGGGGGAACCTACGAGCAGTACTTC. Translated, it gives CASSVGGTYEQYF.

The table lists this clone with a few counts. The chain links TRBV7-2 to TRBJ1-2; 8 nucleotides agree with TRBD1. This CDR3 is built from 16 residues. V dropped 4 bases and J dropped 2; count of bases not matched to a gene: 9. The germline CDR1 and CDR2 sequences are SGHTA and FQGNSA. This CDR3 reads CASSSSSGQANYGYTF. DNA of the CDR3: TGTGCCAGCAGCTCCAGTTCGGGACAGGCGAACTATGGCTACACCTTC.

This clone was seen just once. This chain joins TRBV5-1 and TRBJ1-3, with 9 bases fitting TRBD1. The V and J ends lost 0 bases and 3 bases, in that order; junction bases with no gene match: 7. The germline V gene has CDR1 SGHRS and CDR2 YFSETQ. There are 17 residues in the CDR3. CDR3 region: CASSLEPTGGSGNTIYF. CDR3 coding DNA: TGCGCCAGCAGCTTGGAACCGACAGGGGGAAGTGGAAACACCATATATTTT.

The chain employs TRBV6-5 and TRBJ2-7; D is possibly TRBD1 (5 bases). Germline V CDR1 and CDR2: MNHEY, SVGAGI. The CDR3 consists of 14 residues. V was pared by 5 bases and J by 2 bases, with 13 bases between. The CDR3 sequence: CASSADKRTYEQYF. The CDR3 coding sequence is TGTGCCAGCAGTGCGGACAAGAGAACCTACGAGCAGTACTTC.

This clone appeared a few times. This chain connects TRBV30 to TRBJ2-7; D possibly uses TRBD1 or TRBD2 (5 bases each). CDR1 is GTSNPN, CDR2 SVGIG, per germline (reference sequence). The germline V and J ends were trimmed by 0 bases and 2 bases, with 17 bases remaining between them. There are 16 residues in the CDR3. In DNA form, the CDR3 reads TGTGCCTGGAGTGTACCAGGGACCGTGCACACCTACGAGCAGTACTTC. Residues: CAWSVPGTVHTYEQYF.

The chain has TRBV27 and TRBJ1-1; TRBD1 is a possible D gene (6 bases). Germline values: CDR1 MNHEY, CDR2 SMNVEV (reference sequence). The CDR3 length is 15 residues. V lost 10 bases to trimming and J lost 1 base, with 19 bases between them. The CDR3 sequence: CATQVGGAGNTEAFF. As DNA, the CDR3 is TGTGCCACCCAGGTGGGGGGGGCGGGGAACACTGAAGCTTTCTTT.

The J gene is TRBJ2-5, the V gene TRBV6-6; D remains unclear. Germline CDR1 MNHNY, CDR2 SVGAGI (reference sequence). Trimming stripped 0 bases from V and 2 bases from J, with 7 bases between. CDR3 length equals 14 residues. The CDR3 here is CASSYSWGQETQYF. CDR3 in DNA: TGTGCCAGCAGTTACTCGTGGGGACAAGAGACCCAGTACTTC.

The chain's CDR3 is CASSLARSYEQYF. The CDR3 DNA reads as TGTGCCAGCAGCTTAGCGCGAAGCTACGAGCAGTACTTC. This chain links TRBV7-2 with TRBJ2-7; the D is unclear. Trimming removed 0 bases from V and 3 bases from J, with 6 bases in between. There are 13 residues in the CDR3. The germline gives CDR1 SGHTA, CDR2 FQGNSA. Full variable domain (missing parts from reference TRBV7-2 and TRBJ2-7): GAGVSQSPSNKVTEKGKDVELRCDPISGHTALYWYRQSLGQGLEFLIYFQGNSAPDKSGLPSDRFSAERTGGSVSTLTIQRTQQEDSAVYLCASSLARSYEQYFGPGTRLTVT.

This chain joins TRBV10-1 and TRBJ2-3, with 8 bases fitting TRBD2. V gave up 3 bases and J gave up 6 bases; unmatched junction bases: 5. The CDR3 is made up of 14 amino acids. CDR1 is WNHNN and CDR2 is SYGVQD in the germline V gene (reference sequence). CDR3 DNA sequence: TGCGCCAGCAGTGATGGACTAGCTCGGGATACGCAGTATTTT. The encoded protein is CASSDGLARDTQYF.

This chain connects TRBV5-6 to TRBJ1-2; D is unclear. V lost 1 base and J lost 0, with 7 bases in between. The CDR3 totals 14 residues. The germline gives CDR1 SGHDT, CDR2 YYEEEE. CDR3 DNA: TGTGCCAGCAGCTTGCTTACGGCTAACTATGGCTACACCTTC. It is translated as CASSLLTANYGYTF. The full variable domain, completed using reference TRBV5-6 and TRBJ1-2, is DAGVTQSPTHLIKTRGQQVTLRCSPKSGHDTVSWYQQALGQGPQFIFQYYEEEERQRGNFPDRFSGHQFPNYSSELNVNALLLGDSALYLCASSLLTANYGYTFGSGTRLTVV.

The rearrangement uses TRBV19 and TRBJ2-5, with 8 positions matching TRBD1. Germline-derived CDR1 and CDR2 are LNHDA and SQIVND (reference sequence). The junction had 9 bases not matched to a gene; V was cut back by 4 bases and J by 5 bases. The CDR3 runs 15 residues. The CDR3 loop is CASSTGQGRWETQYF. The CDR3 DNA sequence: TGTGCCAGTAGTACCGGACAGGGTAGGTGGGAGACCCAGTACTTC.

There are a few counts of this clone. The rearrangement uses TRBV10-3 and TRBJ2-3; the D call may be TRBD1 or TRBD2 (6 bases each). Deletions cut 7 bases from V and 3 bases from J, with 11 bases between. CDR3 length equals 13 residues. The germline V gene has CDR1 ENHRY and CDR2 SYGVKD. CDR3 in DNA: TGTGCCATCAAGCCGGGGGCGACAGATACGCAGTATTTT. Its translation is CAIKPGATDTQYF.

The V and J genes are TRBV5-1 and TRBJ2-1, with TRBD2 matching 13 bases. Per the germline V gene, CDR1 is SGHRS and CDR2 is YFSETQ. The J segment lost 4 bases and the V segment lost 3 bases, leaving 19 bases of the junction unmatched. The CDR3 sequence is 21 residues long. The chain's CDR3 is CASSYYPGLAGTSNSYNEQFF. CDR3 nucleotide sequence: TGCGCCAGCAGCTATTATCCGGGACTAGCGGGGACCTCGAATTCGTACAATGAGCAGTTCTTC.

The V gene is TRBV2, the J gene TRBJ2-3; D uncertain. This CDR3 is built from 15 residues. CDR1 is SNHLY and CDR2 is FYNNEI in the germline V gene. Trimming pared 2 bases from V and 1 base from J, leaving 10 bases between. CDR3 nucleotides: TGTGCCAGCAGTGAAAGTGGGGTTCGCACAGATACGCAGTATTTT. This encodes CASSESGVRTDTQYF.